The clone carrying this T cell receptor (beta chain) was detected a few times. No antigen is known for it. The data originate from a study of T cells in Graves' hyperthyroidism and ophthalmopathy. Study-wide points: Ophthalmopathy, which appeared later, was predicted by the model a median about 6.8 months before onset. Blood held most thyroid clonotypes expanded above 0.001 frequency.

CDR3 length equals 13 residues. V lost 9 bases, J lost 5 bases, and 11 bases stayed unmatched. The V gene's germline CDR1 is SGHRS and CDR2 YFSETQ. Amplification targeted TCR beta CDR3 regions from RNA transcripts. In the first-round RT-PCR of the TCR CDR3, the HTBI primer set was used. Each CDR3 protein is one row after TCRdb ran MiXCR on the multiplex PCR reads. The sample comprises 750,000 to 900,000 distinct CDR3 sequences, over 35% of which are singletons, and 8.9% rests with the top ten. Clinical symptoms, serum thyroxine, TRAb, thyroid ultrasound and orbital computed tomography established diagnosis.

V is TRBV5-1 and J is TRBJ2-7, with TRBD2 identical over 7 bases. The source is a man younger than 35 with Graves' hyperthyroidism. The sequenced sample consisted of blood. CDR3 sequence reads: CATSVTGGNEQYF. DNA of the CDR3: TGCGCCACCTCAGTAACCGGGGGGAACGAGCAGTACTTC.